This T cell receptor (beta chain) was captured by sequencing in a study of monozygotic twins with inflammatory bowel disease. Per the germline V gene, CDR1 is LNHDA and CDR2 is SQIVND (reference sequence). The CDR3 covers 17 residues. Blood samples of about 2.5 ml were drawn from every donor. After re-calling the 5' RACE reads, TCRdb lists one entry per CDR3 protein, DNA absent. Recorded here are about 380,000 distinct CDR3 sequences; the top ten clones represent 2.6%. The chain uses TRBV19 and TRBJ2-4; there is no DNA to check the TCRdb D call of TRBD1. The TCR was taken from a human donor with ulcerative colitis or Crohn's disease, or a healthy co-twin of an affected twin (not recorded which). Sequencing used blood. The CDR3 reads CASSIDGTVLAKNIQYF. Full variable domain (remainder filled in from reference TRBV19 and TRBJ2-4): DGGITQSPKYLFRKEGQNVTLSCEQNLNHDAMYWYRQDPGQGLRLIYYSQIVNDFQKGDIAEGYSVSREKKESFPLTVTSAQKNPTAFYLCASSIDGTVLAKNIQYFGAGTRLSVL.